This TCR beta chain was identified in a study of Graves' ophthalmopathy and Graves' hyperthyroidism. The study, taken as a whole, reports: The authors also found most expanded thyroid clonotypes above 0.001 frequency in blood. With roughly 65% sensitivity and approximately 72% specificity, the model predicted ophthalmopathy progression.

From fresh peripheral blood, around 11 ml in volume, the PBMCs were obtained. The study amplified TCR beta CDR3 regions using RNA transcripts. The workflow started with a first-round RT-PCR run with HTBI primers and then moved on to a second-round multiplex PCR. TCRdb used MiXCR to reprocess the multiplex PCR reads, holding one entry per CDR3 protein. The top ten clones hold 40% to 45% of a sample with approximately 700,000 distinct CDR3 sequences, 35% to 50% of them seen once. With respect to this clonotype: Its antigen remains unknown.

Sequencing was performed on peripheral blood. The receptor comes from an adult man with Graves' ophthalmopathy.

The CDR3 sequence: CASSLVSSGRSQETQYF. CDR3 DNA: TGCGCCAGCAGCTTGGTATCGAGCGGGAGGAGCCAAGAGACCCAGTACTTC. V and J are TRBV5-1 and TRBJ2-5, with 9 positions matching TRBD2. This CDR3 contains 17 residues. Germline V gene lookup returns CDR1 SGHRS and CDR2 YFSETQ. Trimming removed 0 bases from V and 1 base from J; junction bases left unmatched: 7.